The 4 T cell receptor beta chains reported below all come from one sample, sequenced in a study of cytomegalovirus exposure and HLA in healthy donors. PCR involved 60 Vbeta and 13 Jbeta primers. Some clones are missing from TCRdb's copy, which holds only in-frame ones; the method was immunoSEQ multiplex PCR. The sample shows some 170,000 clones, roughly three quarters of them seen only once. Input material: PBMCs. The source of these receptors is a man aged 55-75 years in good health and CMV-seronegative.

This clone has just a few counts. The DNA for the CDR3 is TGTGCCAGCAGCCTCGGACTAGCGGATAATGAGCAGTTCTTC. Protein: CASSLGLADNEQFF. The chain recombines TRBV7-9 with TRBJ2-1; 10 bases fit TRBD2. Germline CDR1 reads SEHNR; CDR2 reads FQNEAQ (reference sequence). CDR3 length: 14 residues. V lost 5 bases and J lost 7; bases outside the gene matches: 5.

In its sample, this clone was seen once. The chain carries TRBV11-3 and TRBJ2-7; D is ambiguous. The CDR3 sequence is 16 residues long. Trimming stripped 1 base from V and 0 bases from J, with 13 bases between. The V gene's germline CDR1 is SGHNT and CDR2 YENEEA. The CDR3 nucleotides read TGTGCCAGCAGCTTAGGCTACGGAGCCCCCTCCTACGAGCAGTACTTC. Translated: CASSLGYGAPSYEQYF.

This clone was observed a few times. The chain has TRBV4-1 and TRBJ2-7, with D perhaps TRBD1 (6 bases). The CDR3 extends over 15 amino acids. Germline V gene sequence: CDR1 MGHRA, CDR2 YSYEKL. Trimming stripped 3 bases from V and 2 bases from J, with 14 bases between. CDR3 sequence reads: CASSQPGQAAYEQYF. CDR3 bases: TGCGCCAGCAGCCAGCCGGGACAAGCCGCCTACGAGCAGTACTTC.

This clone was detected only a few times. The chain joins TRBV4-2 to TRBJ2-1; TRBD2 aligns across 11 bases. This CDR3 contains 17 residues. After removal of 3 bases from V and 4 bases from J, the junction contained 8 bases not matched to a gene. From germline, CDR1 is LGHNA and CDR2 YNFKEQ. Here the CDR3 DNA reads TGTGCCAGCAGCCAGGACCTAGCGGGGGGACAATACAATGAGCAGTTCTTC. Translating it yields CASSQDLAGGQYNEQFF.